These 15 T cell receptor beta chains came from one sample sequenced in a study of blood T cell repertoires in COVID-19. The table came from immunoSEQ multiplex PCR; TCRdb's copy has only in-frame clones and leaves some out. Of roughly 84,000 clones in the sample, 75% to 90% were seen once. Sample: peripheral blood. The receptor set was obtained from a woman between 35 and 50 years old with active or convalescent COVID-19.

The chain combines TRBV28 with TRBJ2-1; 11 bases agree with TRBD2. The CDR3 sequence is 16 residues long. Germline V CDR1 and CDR2: MDHEN, SYDVKM. J was trimmed by 7 bases and V by 5 bases; bases with no gene match: 10. The CDR3, as DNA: TGTGCCAGCAGTACCTCTAGCGGGAGGTCGTGGAATGAGCAGTTCTTC. Protein sequence: CASSTSSGRSWNEQFF.

This clone has a handful of counts. The J gene is TRBJ2-7, the V gene TRBV7-9, with D perhaps TRBD2 (6 bases). V was shortened by 5 bases and J by 4 bases, with 9 bases between the two germline ends. This CDR3 has 12 amino acids. Germline V gives CDR1 SEHNR, CDR2 FQNEAQ (reference sequence). The CDR3 reads CASSRRAYEQYF. The CDR3 DNA reads TGTGCCAGCAGCCGGAGGGCTTACGAGCAGTACTTC.

This chain joins TRBV7-9 and TRBJ2-3; possibly TRBD2 for D (5 bases). The length of the CDR3 is 16 residues. Trimming stripped 1 base from V and 2 bases from J, with 13 bases between. Germline V gene data show CDR1 as SEHNR and CDR2 as FQNEAQ (reference sequence). CDR3 sequence (DNA): TGTGCCAGCAGCTTAGGGGCTAGCAGAATCACAGATACGCAGTATTTT. Translated: CASSLGASRITDTQYF.

The chain couples TRBV6-5 to TRBJ2-7, with TRBD1 as a possible D gene (5 bases). Germline CDR1 MNHEY, CDR2 SVGAGI. The CDR3 sequence is 15 residues long. Trimming cost V 6 bases and J 4 bases, with 19 bases left between them. As DNA, the CDR3 is TGTGCCAGCAGCCACCCGGCCAGGGAAAGGTACGAGCAGTACTTC. Its translation is CASSHPARERYEQYF.

The chain couples TRBV3-1 (or the pseudogene TRBV3-2) to TRBJ2-1, with 11 nucleotides matching TRBD2. The CDR3 spans 20 residues. J was trimmed by 3 bases and V by 5 bases; bases with no gene match: 18. Germline assignment: CDR1 LGHDT and CDR2 YNNKEL (reference sequence). The CDR3 nucleotides are TGTGCCAGCAGCAACAACCCAGGGATTCTAGCGGGAGGCATCTACAATGAGCAGTTCTTC. This encodes CASSNNPGILAGGIYNEQFF.

This clone was detected once. The chain is built from TRBV4-2 and TRBJ1-2; D ambiguous. The CDR3 has 14 residues. CDR1 and CDR2 (germline): LGHNA, YNFKEQ. V lost 4 bases, J lost 8 bases, and 17 bases lay in between. In DNA form, the CDR3 reads TGTGCCAGCAGCCGCCCCAAACCCGAGAGGGGCTACACCTTC. Its protein product is CASSRPKPERGYTF.

The CDR3 sequence: CASSPGDTQYF. CDR3 coding DNA: TGTGCCAGCAGCCCGGGAGATACGCAGTATTTT. The rearrangement links TRBV14 to TRBJ2-3; unclear D gene. The CDR3 length is 11 residues. Germline V gene lookup returns CDR1 SGHDN and CDR2 FVKESK. Between the trimmed V and J ends, which lost 4 bases and 5 bases, there was a span of 4 bases.

The chain links TRBV18 to TRBJ1-1; D call uncertain. V was shortened by 3 bases and J by 0 bases, with 5 bases between the two germline ends. Germline V gene sequence: CDR1 KGHSH, CDR2 LQKENI. This CDR3 has 13 amino acids. CDR3 sequence reads: CASSPDMNTEAFF. The CDR3 DNA follows: TGTGCCAGCTCACCTGACATGAACACTGAAGCTTTCTTT.

The gene calls are TRBV3-1 (or the pseudogene TRBV3-2) and TRBJ1-5; a weak D match, TRBD1 (6 bases). The V end lost 1 base, the J end lost 6 bases, and 13 bases lay between the germline ends. CDR1 and CDR2 (germline): LGHDT, YNNKEL (reference sequence). This CDR3 has 15 residues. In DNA, the CDR3 is TGTGCCAGCAGCCAAGGACAGGCTATGGGTCAGCCCCAGCATTTT. It codes for CASSQGQAMGQPQHF.

The V gene is TRBV9, the J gene TRBJ1-2; 7 bases are a match to TRBD1. The CDR3 has 14 amino acids. Germline V lookup: CDR1 SGDLS, CDR2 YYNGEE. V lost 4 bases and J lost 6; bases outside the gene matches: 9. The CDR3 region has the DNA TGTGCCAGCAGCTCCCGACAGGGAGGTCATGGCTACACCTTC. Its protein is CASSSRQGGHGYTF.

This clone was picked up a small number of times. The gene calls are TRBV10-3 and TRBJ1-6; 10 bases are a match to TRBD1. The CDR3 is 14 amino acids. Germline V gene sequence: CDR1 ENHRY, CDR2 SYGVKD. V lost 4 bases and J lost 6; bases outside the gene matches: 0. The CDR3 DNA reads as TGTGCCATCAGTGGGGACAGGGGTAATTCACCCCTCCACTTT. Translated: CAISGDRGNSPLHF.

V usage is TRBV7-3 and J usage is TRBJ2-5; D gene ambiguous. Germline lookup yields CDR1 SGHTA and CDR2 FQGTGA. The V gene lost 4 bases and the J gene lost 2 bases, with 11 bases spanning the gap. CDR3 size: 14 residues. The CDR3 nucleotides are TGTGCCAGCAGCTCCGGTCCTGTACAAGAGACCCAGTACTTC. This codes for CASSSGPVQETQYF.

The V and J genes are TRBV5-1 and TRBJ2-2, with TRBD1 matching 7 bases. CDR3 length: 16 residues. V was clipped by 5 bases and J by 7 bases; unmatched bases: 14. Germline-derived CDR1 and CDR2 are SGHRS and YFSETQ. In nucleotides, the CDR3 is TGCGCCAGCAGTTCCTGGACAGGTGGAGTGGGCGGGGAGCTGTTTTTT. Translating it yields CASSSWTGGVGGELFF. Based on the CDR3 plus reference TRBV5-1 and TRBJ2-2, the full variable domain is KAGVTQTPRYLIKTRGQQVTLSCSPISGHRSVSWYQQTPGQGLQFLFEYFSETQRNKGNFPGRFSGRQFSNSRSEMNVSTLELGDSALYLCASSSWTGGVGGELFFGEGSRLTVL.

This rearrangement joins TRBV6-2 or TRBV6-3 to TRBJ2-2, with a weak D call TRBD1 (6 bases). The CDR3 spans 19 residues. V lost 0 bases and J 5 bases, leaving 22 bases between the germline ends. Germline V lookup: CDR1 MNHEY, CDR2 SVGEGT. The CDR3 bases are TGTGCCAGCAGTTACTCTCGACGGGCAGGGGCCCTCAGGACCGGGGAGCTGTTTTTT. The encoded protein is CASSYSRRAGALRTGELFF.

The chain has TRBV9 and TRBJ1-2, with TRBD1 identical over 10 bases. V gave up 7 bases and J gave up 2 bases; unmatched junction bases: 5. The germline V gene has CDR1 SGDLS and CDR2 YYNGEE. There are 14 residues in the CDR3. The CDR3 DNA reads TGTGCCAGCGCGCCGGGACAGGGGAACTATGGCTACACCTTC. Protein: CASAPGQGNYGYTF.